One sample yielded the 14 T cell receptor beta chains listed below, sequenced in a study of blood T cell repertoires in COVID-19 (TCRdb year 2020). The library was generated by the immunoSEQ multiplex PCR assay. This is the immuneACCESS table as TCRdb keeps it, with only in-frame sequences that have V and J called. A part of the clones is gone; compared with another copy, unresolved V genes explain less than half, and the rest is unexplained. The sample contains just under 95,000 clones, around 80% of them found a single time. The top ten clones comprise 15% to 20% of the sample. The specimen sequenced was peripheral blood. The receptors come from a human donor in a cohort sampled during active COVID-19.

The DNA for the CDR3 is TGTGCCAGCAGTCAGATAGCGGGAGGAGGGGAGGAGACCCAGTACTTC. Its protein is CASSQIAGGGEETQYF. The chain combines TRBV6-2 or TRBV6-3 with TRBJ2-5; 10 bases align to TRBD2. Germline V gives CDR1 MNHEY, CDR2 SVGEGT. This CDR3 is 16 amino acids long. Losses at the gene ends were 5 bases for V and 5 bases for J; bases not matched to a gene: 11.

The J gene is TRBJ1-2, the V gene TRBV2, with 9 nucleotides matching TRBD1. J was trimmed by 8 bases and V by 1 base; bases with no gene match: 8. Germline V gene lookup returns CDR1 SNHLY and CDR2 FYNNEI. The CDR3 length is 15 residues. Written as DNA, the CDR3 is TGTGCCAGCAGTGAAGGGACAGGGGTCGTCTGGGGCTACACCTTC. It translates to CASSEGTGVVWGYTF.

The chain couples TRBV10-1 to TRBJ1-1; no definite D call. CDR3 length: 12 residues. Germline V gene data show CDR1 as WNHNN and CDR2 as SYGVQD (reference sequence). Trimming stripped 4 bases from V and 1 base from J, with 4 bases between. CDR3 bases: TGCGCCAGCAGTGGCAGGAACACTGAAGCTTTCTTT. Encoded protein: CASSGRNTEAFF.

The rearrangement joins TRBV28 to TRBJ1-2; 10 bases are shared with TRBD1. Germline CDR1 is MDHEN and CDR2 is SYDVKM. Trimming took 6 bases from V and 7 from J; bases not matched to a gene: 8. CDR3 length equals 14 residues. The CDR3 DNA sequence: TGTGCCAGCAGGACAGGGGGCGTCTCGGTTGGCTACACCTTC. This encodes CASRTGGVSVGYTF.

J is TRBJ2-1 and V is TRBV5-1; 9 bases align to TRBD1. Losses at the gene ends were 2 bases for V and 8 bases for J; bases not matched to a gene: 5. CDR3 length: 14 amino acids. The germline gives CDR1 SGHRS, CDR2 YFSETQ. Written as DNA, the CDR3 is TGCGCCAGCAGCTTCCGGGACAGGGCTCATGAGCAGTTCTTC. It encodes CASSFRDRAHEQFF.

The chain is built from TRBV5-1 and TRBJ1-4; maybe TRBD1 (5 bases). CDR3 length: 16 amino acids. The germline V and J ends were trimmed by 0 bases and 1 base, with 10 bases remaining between them. Per the germline V gene, CDR1 is SGHRS and CDR2 is YFSETQ. CDR3 bases: TGCGCCAGCAGCTTGGGTGGGGCACTAACTAATGAAAAACTGTTTTTT. This translates into CASSLGGALTNEKLFF.

This clone was detected only once. The gene calls are TRBV6-5 and TRBJ1-1; no reliable D call. This CDR3 is built from 12 residues. The germline V gene has CDR1 MNHEY and CDR2 SVGAGI. V lost 6 bases and J lost 1, with 6 bases in between. The CDR3 spells CASSRGNTEAFF. Here the CDR3 DNA reads TGTGCCAGCAGCCGGGGGAACACTGAAGCTTTCTTT.

This clone was counted a single time. The rearrangement joins TRBV27 to TRBJ2-5, with 14 bases identical to TRBD2. The germline CDR1 and CDR2 sequences are MNHEY and SMNVEV (reference sequence). CDR3 size: 15 residues. V shed 7 bases and J 1 base; nucleotides not matched to a gene: 2. As DNA, the CDR3 is TGTGCCAGCATTGGGACTAGCGGGAGCCAAGAGACCCAGTACTTC. This gives the protein CASIGTSGSQETQYF.

Here the CDR3 reads CASSQTSGRETQYF. In DNA form, the CDR3 reads TGTGCCAGCAGCCAAACCTCAGGGAGGGAGACCCAGTACTTC. The rearrangement joins TRBV7-6 to TRBJ2-5; possible D gene TRBD2, 6 bases. Germline CDR1 SGHVS, CDR2 FNYEAQ. V lost 5 bases and J lost 5, with 15 bases in between. This CDR3 has 14 residues.

The V gene is TRBV15, the J gene TRBJ1-5, with 7 positions matching TRBD1. V lost 8 bases and J lost 2; bases outside the gene matches: 6. The CDR3 is 14 residues long. Germline V gives CDR1 LNHNV, CDR2 YYDKDF (reference sequence). DNA for the CDR3: TGTGCCACCGGGAGACAGGGAGGCAATCAGCCCCAGCATTTT. Its protein is CATGRQGGNQPQHF.

The chain recombines TRBV29-1 with TRBJ2-3; TRBD2 matches at 11 bases. From germline, CDR1 is SQVTM and CDR2 ANQGSEA. The V and J ends lost 4 bases and 6 bases, in that order; junction bases with no gene match: 12. CDR3 size: 16 residues. In DNA, the CDR3 is TGCAGCGTTGCCCCCCTAGCGGGAGGCGGGGGGGATACGCAGTATTTT. Protein product: CSVAPLAGGGGDTQYF.

The chain links TRBV30 to TRBJ2-3; 8 bases are a match to TRBD1. The CDR3 length is 14 residues. Trimming removed 1 base from V and 6 bases from J; junction bases left unmatched: 6. Germline loops: CDR1 GTSNPN, CDR2 SVGIG (reference sequence). The CDR3 sequence: CAWSAWTGTDTQYF. The CDR3 coding sequence is TGTGCCTGGAGTGCCTGGACAGGGACCGATACGCAGTATTTT.

The chain links TRBV4-2 to TRBJ1-1; TRBD1 matches 9 bases. The CDR3 is made up of 15 amino acids. Germline V gene lookup returns CDR1 LGHNA and CDR2 YNFKEQ. V dropped 1 base and J dropped 7; count of bases not matched to a gene: 7. Here the CDR3 reads CASSQGQQGAIEAFF. CDR3 sequence (DNA): TGTGCCAGCAGCCAAGGCCAACAGGGGGCTATTGAAGCTTTCTTT.

The chain has TRBV28 and TRBJ2-3; 12 bases fit TRBD1. Germline loops: CDR1 MDHEN, CDR2 SYDVKM. The CDR3 is 16 residues long. Unmatched junction bases numbered 8, after V lost 5 bases and J lost 5 bases. CDR3 nucleotides: TGTGCCAGCAGTGACCGGGACAGGGGGCGGAAAGATACGCAGTATTTT. Amino acid sequence: CASSDRDRGRKDTQYF.